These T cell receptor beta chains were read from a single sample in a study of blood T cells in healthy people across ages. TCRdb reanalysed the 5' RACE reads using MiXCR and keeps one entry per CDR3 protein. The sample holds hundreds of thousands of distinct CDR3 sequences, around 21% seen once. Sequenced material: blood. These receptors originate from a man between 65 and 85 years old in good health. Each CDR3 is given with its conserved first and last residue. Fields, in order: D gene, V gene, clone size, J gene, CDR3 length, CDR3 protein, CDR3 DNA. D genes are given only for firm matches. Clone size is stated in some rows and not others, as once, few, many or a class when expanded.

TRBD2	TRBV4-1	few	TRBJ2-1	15	CASSPLAGGVGEQFF	TGCGCCAGCAGCCCCCTGGCGGGAGGGGTAGGTGAGCAGTTCTTC
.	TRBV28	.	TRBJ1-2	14	CASSPIRGGLGYTF	TGTGCCAGCAGCCCGATCCGTGGAGGGCTTGGCTACACCTTC
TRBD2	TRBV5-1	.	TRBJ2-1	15	CASSLGASGRNEQFF	TGTGCCAGCAGCTTGGGGGCTAGCGGGCGAAATGAGCAGTTCTTC
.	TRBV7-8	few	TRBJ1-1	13	CASSLAGTDEAFF	TGTGCCAGCAGCTTAGCGGGGACGGATGAAGCTTTCTTT
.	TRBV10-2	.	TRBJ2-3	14	CASSTQGTGDTQYF	TGCGCCAGCAGCACCCAGGGGACTGGAGATACGCAGTATTTT
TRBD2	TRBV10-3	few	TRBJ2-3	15	CAISVTSGRADTQYF	TGTGCCATCAGTGTCACTAGCGGGAGGGCAGATACGCAGTATTTT
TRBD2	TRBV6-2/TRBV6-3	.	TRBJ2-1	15	CASRERESSYNEQFF	TGTGCCAGCAGGGAGCGGGAGAGCTCCTACAATGAGCAGTTCTTC
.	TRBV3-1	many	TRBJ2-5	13	CASSWTPRETQYF	TGTGCCAGCAGCTGGACTCCCCGGGAGACCCAGTACTTC
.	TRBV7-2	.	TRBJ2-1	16	CASNGGQKGLYNEQFF	TGTGCCAGCAATGGGGGCCAAAAGGGGCTTTACAATGAGCAGTTCTTC
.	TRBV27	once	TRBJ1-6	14	CASSLLLDNSPLHF	TGTGCCAGCAGTTTATTACTGGATAATTCACCCCTCCACTTT
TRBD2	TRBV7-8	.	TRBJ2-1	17	CASSSGLAGQRRHEQFF	TGTGCCAGCAGCTCCGGACTAGCGGGTCAACGGCGGCATGAGCAGTTCTTC
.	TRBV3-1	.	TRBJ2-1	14	CAGSPRPRSNEQFF	TGTGCCGGCAGCCCCCGACCTAGGAGCAATGAGCAGTTCTTC
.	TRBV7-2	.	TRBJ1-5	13	CASSRQLDQPQHF	TGTGCCAGCAGTAGACAGCTCGATCAGCCCCAGCATTTT
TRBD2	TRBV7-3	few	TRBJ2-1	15	CASSFSGSGGNEQFF	TGTGCCAGCAGCTTCTCTGGTAGCGGGGGGAATGAGCAGTTCTTC
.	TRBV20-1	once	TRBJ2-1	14	CSARVASAGNEQFF	TGCAGTGCTAGAGTAGCGTCAGCAGGTAATGAGCAGTTCTTC
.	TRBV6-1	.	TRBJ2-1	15	CASSNTIAGYNEQFF	TGTGCCAGCAGTAACACTATCGCTGGGTACAATGAGCAGTTCTTC
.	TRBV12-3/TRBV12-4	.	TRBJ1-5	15	CASSLGAEYGQPQHF	TGTGCCAGCAGTTTAGGCGCAGAGTACGGGCAGCCCCAGCATTTT
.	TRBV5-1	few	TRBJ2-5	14	CASSSRTAQETQYF	TGCGCCAGCAGCTCAAGGACAGCCCAAGAGACCCAGTACTTC
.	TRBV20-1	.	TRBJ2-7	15	CSARVRAVSKGEQYF	TGCAGTGCTAGAGTAAGGGCAGTGAGTAAGGGGGAGCAGTACTTC
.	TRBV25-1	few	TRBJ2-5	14	CASSGYWTEETQYF	TGTGCCAGCAGTGGATATTGGACGGAAGAGACCCAGTACTTC
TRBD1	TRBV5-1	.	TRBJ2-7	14	CASRGTDNFYEQYF	TGCGCCAGCAGGGGGACAGATAATTTCTACGAGCAGTACTTC
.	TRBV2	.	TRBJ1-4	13	CASSGPPNEKLFF	TGTGCCAGCAGTGGACCGCCAAATGAAAAACTGTTTTTT
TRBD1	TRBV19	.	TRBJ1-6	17	CASSLRQGGSYNSPLHF	TGTGCCAGTAGTCTCCGACAGGGAGGATCCTATAATTCACCCCTCCACTTT
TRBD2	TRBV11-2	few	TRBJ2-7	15	CASSLDLGLAYEQYF	TGTGCCAGCAGCTTAGATCTTGGACTAGCCTACGAGCAGTACTTC
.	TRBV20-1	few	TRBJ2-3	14	CSARRVPSADTQYF	TGCAGTGCTAGGAGGGTTCCTAGTGCAGATACGCAGTATTTT
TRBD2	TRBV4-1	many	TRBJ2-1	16	CASSQDTAGVYNEQFF	TGCGCCAGCAGCCAAGATACAGCGGGGGTATACAATGAGCAGTTCTTC
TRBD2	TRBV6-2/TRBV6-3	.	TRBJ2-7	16	CASSYWGLAGDYEQYF	TGTGCCAGCAGTTACTGGGGACTAGCGGGGGACTACGAGCAGTACTTC
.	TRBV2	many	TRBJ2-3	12	CASRLVGDTQYF	TGTGCCAGCAGGCTTGTTGGAGATACGCAGTATTTT
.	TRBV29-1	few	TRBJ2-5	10	CSVDLETQYF	TGCAGCGTTGATCTAGAGACCCAGTACTTC
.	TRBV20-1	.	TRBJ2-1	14	CSARGVGRHNEQFF	TGCAGTGCTAGAGGGGTGGGGAGGCACAATGAGCAGTTCTTC
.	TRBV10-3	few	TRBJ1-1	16	CAISEFTQGGNTEAFF	TGTGCCATCAGTGAGTTTACGCAGGGCGGGAACACTGAAGCTTTCTTT
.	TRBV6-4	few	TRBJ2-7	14	CASSDRGRRHEQYF	TGTGCCAGCAGTGACCGGGGGCGCCGCCACGAGCAGTACTTC
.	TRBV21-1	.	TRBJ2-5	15	CARAPDERERETQYF	TGTGCTCGGGCCCCGGACGAGCGAGAAAGAGAGACCCAGTACTTC
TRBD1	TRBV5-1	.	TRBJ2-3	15	CASSSGQGLTDTQYF	TGCGCCAGCAGCTCGGGACAGGGGTTAACAGATACGCAGTATTTT
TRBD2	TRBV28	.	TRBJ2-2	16	CASSSGGGEHTGELFF	TGTGCCAGCAGTTCGGGAGGCGGGGAACACACCGGGGAGCTGTTTTTT
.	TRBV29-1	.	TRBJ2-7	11	CSVTSSYEQYF	TGCAGCGTGACGAGCTCCTACGAGCAGTACTTC
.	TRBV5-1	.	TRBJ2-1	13	CASSSDWENEQFF	TGCGCCAGCAGTTCCGACTGGGAAAATGAGCAGTTCTTC
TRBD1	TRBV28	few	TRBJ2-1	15	CASSSGTVSYNEQFF	TGTGCCAGCAGTTCGGGGACAGTCTCCTACAATGAGCAGTTCTTC
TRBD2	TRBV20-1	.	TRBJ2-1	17	CSARVGTSGRIHNEQFF	TGCAGTGCTAGAGTAGGAACTAGCGGGAGGATCCACAATGAGCAGTTCTTC
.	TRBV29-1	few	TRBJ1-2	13	CSVKGGRDYGYTF	TGCAGCGTTAAGGGGGGTAGGGACTATGGCTACACCTTC
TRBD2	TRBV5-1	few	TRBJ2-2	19	CASSWPGLAGALITGELFF	TGCGCCAGCAGCTGGCCTGGACTAGCGGGGGCCCTCATCACCGGGGAGCTGTTTTTT
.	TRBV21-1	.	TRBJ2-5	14	CASSPDGPQGGKFF	TGTGCCAGCAGCCCAGACGGACCCCAGGGGGGGAAGTTCTTC
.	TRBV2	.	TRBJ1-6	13	CASKGTVGSPLHF	TGTGCCAGCAAGGGGACCGTTGGCTCACCCCTCCACTTT
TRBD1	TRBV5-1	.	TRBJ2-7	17	CASSFRVQQGAFYEQYF	TGCGCCAGCAGCTTTCGAGTCCAACAGGGGGCTTTTTACGAGCAGTACTTC
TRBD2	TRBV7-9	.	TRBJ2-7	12	CASSPGTSGQYF	TGTGCCAGCAGCCCTGGGACTAGCGGGCAGTACTTC
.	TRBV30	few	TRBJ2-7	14	CADRRVDKGYEQYF	TGTGCCGATAGGCGCGTAGATAAGGGATACGAGCAGTACTTC
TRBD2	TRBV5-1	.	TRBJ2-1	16	CASSLGDSGGYNEQFF	TGCGCCAGCAGCTTGGGGGATAGCGGGGGATACAATGAGCAGTTCTTC
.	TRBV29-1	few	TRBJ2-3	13	CSVEFARADTQYF	TGCAGCGTTGAATTTGCGAGGGCAGATACGCAGTATTTT
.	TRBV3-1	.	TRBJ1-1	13	CASSLRETKLAFF	TGTGCCAGCAGCCTACGGGAGACGAAGTTGGCTTTCTTT
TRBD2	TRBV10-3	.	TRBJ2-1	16	CAISEPTSAKDNEQFF	TGTGCCATCAGTGAGCCAACTAGCGCAAAAGACAATGAGCAGTTCTTC
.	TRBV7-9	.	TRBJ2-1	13	CASVAAAYNEQFF	TGTGCCAGTGTGGCGGCTGCCTACAATGAGCAGTTCTTC
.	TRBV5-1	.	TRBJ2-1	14	CASSSGLPMNEQFF	TGCGCCAGCAGCTCGGGACTTCCGATGAATGAGCAGTTCTTC
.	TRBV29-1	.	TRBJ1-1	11	CSVEGDTEAFF	TGCAGCGTTGAAGGCGACACTGAAGCTTTCTTT
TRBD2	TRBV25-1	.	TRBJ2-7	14	CASRGAGVSYEQYF	TGTGCCAGCAGGGGAGCGGGGGTCTCCTACGAGCAGTACTTC
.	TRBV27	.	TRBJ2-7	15	CASSLYWGAGYEQYF	TGTGCCAGCAGTTTATATTGGGGGGCAGGGTACGAGCAGTACTTC
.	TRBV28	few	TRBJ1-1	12	CASSVRNTEAFF	TGCGCCAGCAGCGTCAGGAACACTGAAGCTTTCTTT
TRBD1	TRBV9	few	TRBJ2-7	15	CASSVQPDRGREQYF	TGTGCCAGCAGCGTACAACCTGACAGGGGGCGAGAGCAGTACTTC
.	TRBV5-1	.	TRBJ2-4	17	CASSLRSGANGVNIQYF	TGCGCCAGCAGCTTGCGTAGCGGAGCCAATGGGGTAAACATTCAGTACTTC
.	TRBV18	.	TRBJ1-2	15	CASSPLAQTEYGYTF	TGTGCCAGCTCACCATTAGCACAGACGGAGTATGGCTACACCTTC